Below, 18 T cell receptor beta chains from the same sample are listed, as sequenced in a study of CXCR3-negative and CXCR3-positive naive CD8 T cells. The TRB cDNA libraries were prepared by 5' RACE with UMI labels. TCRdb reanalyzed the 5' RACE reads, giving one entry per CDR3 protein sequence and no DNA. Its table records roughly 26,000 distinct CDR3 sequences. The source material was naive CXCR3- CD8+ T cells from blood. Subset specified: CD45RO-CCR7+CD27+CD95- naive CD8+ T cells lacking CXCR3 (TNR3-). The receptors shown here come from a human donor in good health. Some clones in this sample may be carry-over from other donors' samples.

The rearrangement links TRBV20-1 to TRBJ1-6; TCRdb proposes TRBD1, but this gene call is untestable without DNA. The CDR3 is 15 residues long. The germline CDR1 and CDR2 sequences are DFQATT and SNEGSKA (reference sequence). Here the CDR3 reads CSAREGGMDGSPLHF.

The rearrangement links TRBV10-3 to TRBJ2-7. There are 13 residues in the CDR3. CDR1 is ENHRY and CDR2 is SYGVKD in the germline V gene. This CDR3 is CAISADTDREQYF.

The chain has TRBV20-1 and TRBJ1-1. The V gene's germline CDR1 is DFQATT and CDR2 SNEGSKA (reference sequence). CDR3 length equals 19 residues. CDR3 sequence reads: CSARDLDKEGGGWWNEAFF.

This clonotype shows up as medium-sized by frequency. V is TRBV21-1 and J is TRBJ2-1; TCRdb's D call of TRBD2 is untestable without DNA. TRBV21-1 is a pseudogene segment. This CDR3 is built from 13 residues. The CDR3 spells CASGLAVADEQFF.

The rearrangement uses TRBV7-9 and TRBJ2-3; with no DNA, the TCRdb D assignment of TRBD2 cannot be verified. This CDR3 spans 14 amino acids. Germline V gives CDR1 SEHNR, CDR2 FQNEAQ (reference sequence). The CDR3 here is CASSERDGPDTQYF.

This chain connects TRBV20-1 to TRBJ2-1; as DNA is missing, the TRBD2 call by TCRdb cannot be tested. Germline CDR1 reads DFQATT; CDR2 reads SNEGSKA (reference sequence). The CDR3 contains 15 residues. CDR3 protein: CSARAGGPPYNEQFF.

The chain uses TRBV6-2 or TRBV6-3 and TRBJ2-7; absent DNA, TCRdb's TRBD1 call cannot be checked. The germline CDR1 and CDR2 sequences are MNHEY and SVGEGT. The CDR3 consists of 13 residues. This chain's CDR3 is CASSSPGSYEQYF.

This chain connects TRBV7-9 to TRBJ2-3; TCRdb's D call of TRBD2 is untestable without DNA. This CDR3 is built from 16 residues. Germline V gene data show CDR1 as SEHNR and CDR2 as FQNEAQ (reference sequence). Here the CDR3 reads CASSPTSGGEIDTQYF.

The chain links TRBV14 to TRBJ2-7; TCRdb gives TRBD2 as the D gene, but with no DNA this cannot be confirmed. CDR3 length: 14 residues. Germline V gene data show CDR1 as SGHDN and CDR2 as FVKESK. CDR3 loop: CATVPSGFSYEQYF.

CDR3 residues: CSADDRRITDTQYF. The rearrangement links TRBV20-1 to TRBJ2-3. This CDR3 is built from 14 residues. CDR1 is DFQATT, CDR2 SNEGSKA, per germline (reference sequence).

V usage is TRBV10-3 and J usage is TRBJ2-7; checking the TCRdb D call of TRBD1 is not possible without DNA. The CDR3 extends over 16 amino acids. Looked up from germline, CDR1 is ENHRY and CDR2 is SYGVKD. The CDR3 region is CAISESLDKSSYEQYF.

The CDR3 sequence is CASRGGAGSDF. The genes are TRBV2 and TRBJ2-5; TCRdb outputs TRBD1, but without DNA this stays unchecked. The length of the CDR3 is 11 residues. In germline, CDR1 is SNHLY, CDR2 FYNNEI.

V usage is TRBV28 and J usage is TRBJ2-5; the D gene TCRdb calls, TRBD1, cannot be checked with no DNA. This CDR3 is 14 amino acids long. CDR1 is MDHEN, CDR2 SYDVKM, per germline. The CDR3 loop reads CASSPDRTKETQYF. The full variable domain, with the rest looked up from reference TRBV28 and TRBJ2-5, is DVKVTQSSRYLVKRTGEKVFLECVQDMDHENMFWYRQDPGLGLRLIYFSYDVKMKEKGDIPEGYSVSREKKERFSLILESASTNQTSMYLCASSPDRTKETQYFGPGTRLLVL.

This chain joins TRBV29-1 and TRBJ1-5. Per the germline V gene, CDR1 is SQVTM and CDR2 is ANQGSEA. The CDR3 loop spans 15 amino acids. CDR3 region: CSVVWDHLSNQPQHF.

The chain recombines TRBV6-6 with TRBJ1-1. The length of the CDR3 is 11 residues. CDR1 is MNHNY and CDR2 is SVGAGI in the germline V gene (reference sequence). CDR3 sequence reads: CASTSNTEAFF.

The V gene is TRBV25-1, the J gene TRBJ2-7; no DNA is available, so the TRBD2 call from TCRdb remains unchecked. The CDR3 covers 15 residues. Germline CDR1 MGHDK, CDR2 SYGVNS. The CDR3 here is CASSQEMGLSYEQYF.

CDR3 sequence: CASRSGHQETQYF. This chain joins TRBV7-2 and TRBJ2-5. The CDR3 runs 13 residues. The germline V gene encodes CDR1 SGHTA and CDR2 FQGNSA.

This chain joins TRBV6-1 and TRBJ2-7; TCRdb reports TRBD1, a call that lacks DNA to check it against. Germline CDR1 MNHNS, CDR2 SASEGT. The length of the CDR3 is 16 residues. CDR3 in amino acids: CASSFPGQGAMYEQYF.